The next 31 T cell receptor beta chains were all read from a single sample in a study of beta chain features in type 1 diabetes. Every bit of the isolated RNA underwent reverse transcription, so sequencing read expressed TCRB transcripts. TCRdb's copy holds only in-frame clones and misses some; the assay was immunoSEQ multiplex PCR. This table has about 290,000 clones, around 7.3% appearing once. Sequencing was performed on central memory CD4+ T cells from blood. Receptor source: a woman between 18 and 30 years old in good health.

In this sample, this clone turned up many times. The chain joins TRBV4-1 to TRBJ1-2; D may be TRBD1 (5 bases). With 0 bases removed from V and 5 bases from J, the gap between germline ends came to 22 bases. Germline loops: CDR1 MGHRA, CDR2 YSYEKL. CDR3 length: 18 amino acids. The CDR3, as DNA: TGCGCCAGCAGCCAAGAGGGCGTCGGGACTTCGGCGCATTATGGCTACACCTTC. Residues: CASSQEGVGTSAHYGYTF.

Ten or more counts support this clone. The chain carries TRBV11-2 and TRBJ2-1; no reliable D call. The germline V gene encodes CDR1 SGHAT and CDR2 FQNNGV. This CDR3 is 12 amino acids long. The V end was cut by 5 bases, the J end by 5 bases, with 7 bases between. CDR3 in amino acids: CASSRWNNEQFF. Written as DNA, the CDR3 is TGTGCCAGCAGCCGGTGGAACAATGAGCAGTTCTTC.

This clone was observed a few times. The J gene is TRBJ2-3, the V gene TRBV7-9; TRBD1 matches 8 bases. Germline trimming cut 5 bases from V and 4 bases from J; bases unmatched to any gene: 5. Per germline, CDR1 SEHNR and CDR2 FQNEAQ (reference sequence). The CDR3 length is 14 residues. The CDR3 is CASSPGGGPDTQYF. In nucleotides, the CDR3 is TGTGCCAGCAGCCCAGGGGGCGGACCAGATACGCAGTATTTT.

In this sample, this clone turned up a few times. The CDR3 nucleotides read TGTGCCAGCAGCCCGAGATGGGCAACTTACGAGCAGTACTTC. Amino acids: CASSPRWATYEQYF. J is TRBJ2-7 and V is TRBV11-2; no clear D. The CDR3 runs to 14 residues. With 5 bases removed from V and 4 bases from J, the gap between germline ends came to 15 bases. The germline V gene has CDR1 SGHAT and CDR2 FQNNGV.

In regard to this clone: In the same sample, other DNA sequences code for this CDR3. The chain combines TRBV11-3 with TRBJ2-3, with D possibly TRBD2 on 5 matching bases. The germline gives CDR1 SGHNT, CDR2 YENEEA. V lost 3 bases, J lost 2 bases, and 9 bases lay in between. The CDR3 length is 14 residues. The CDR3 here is CASSLDSNTDTQYF. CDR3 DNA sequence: TGTGCCAGCAGCTTGGACTCAAACACAGATACGCAGTATTTT. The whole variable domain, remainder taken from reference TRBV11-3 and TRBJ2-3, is EAGVVQSPRYKIIEKKQPVAFWCNPISGHNTLYWYLQNLGQGPELLIRYENEEAVDDSQLPKDRFSAERLKGVDSTLKIQPAELGDSAVYLCASSLDSNTDTQYFGPGTRLTVL.

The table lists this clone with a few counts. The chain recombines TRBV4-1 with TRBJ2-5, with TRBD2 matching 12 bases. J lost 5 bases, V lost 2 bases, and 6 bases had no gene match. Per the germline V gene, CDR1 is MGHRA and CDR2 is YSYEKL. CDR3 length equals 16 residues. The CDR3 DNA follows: TGCGCCAGCAGCCAACCCGGACTAGCGGGGAAGGAGACCCAGTACTTC. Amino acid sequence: CASSQPGLAGKETQYF.

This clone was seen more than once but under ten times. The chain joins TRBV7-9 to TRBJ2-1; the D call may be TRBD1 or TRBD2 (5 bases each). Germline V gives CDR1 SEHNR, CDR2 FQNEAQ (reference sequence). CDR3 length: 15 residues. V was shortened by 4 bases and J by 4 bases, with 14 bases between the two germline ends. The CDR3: CASSYPGRSYNEQFF. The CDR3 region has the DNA TGTGCCAGCAGCTACCCGGGACGGTCATACAATGAGCAGTTCTTC.

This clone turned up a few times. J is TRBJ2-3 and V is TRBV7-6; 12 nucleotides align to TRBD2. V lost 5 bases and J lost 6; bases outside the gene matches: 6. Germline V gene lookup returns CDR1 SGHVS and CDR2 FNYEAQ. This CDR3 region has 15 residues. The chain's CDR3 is CASSPRTSGADTQYF. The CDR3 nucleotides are TGTGCCAGCAGCCCCCGGACTAGCGGGGCTGATACGCAGTATTTT.

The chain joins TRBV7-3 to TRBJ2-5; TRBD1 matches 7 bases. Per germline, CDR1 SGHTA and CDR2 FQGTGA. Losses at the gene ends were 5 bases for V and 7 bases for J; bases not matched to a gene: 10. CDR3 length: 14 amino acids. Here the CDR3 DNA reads TGTGCCAGCAGCCTCAGACAGGGCTTGGGGACCCAGTACTTC. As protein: CASSLRQGLGTQYF.

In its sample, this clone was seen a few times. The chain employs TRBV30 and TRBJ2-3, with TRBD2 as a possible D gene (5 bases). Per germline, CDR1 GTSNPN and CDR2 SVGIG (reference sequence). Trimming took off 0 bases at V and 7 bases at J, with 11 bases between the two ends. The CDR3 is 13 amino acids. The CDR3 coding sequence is TGTGCCTGGAGTGTACCCGGGATTTATACGCAGTATTTT. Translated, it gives CAWSVPGIYTQYF.

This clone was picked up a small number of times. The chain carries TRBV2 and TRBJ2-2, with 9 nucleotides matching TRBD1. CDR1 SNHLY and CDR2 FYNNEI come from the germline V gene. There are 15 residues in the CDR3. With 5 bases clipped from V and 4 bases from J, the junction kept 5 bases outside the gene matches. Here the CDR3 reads CASSFDRGSTGELFF. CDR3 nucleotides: TGTGCCAGCAGTTTCGACAGGGGGAGCACCGGGGAGCTGTTTTTT.

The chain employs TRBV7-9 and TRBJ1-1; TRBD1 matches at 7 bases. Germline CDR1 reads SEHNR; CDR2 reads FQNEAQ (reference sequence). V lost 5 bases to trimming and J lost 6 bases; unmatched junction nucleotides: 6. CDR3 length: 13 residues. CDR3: CASSANTGAEAFF. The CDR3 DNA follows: TGTGCCAGCAGCGCCAATACAGGGGCTGAAGCTTTCTTT.

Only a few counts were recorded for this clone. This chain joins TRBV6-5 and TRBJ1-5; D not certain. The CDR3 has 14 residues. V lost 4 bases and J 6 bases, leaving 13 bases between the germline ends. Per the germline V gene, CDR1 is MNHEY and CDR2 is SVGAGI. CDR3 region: CASSSYGDSQPQHF. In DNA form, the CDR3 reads TGTGCCAGCAGTTCTTACGGAGATAGTCAGCCCCAGCATTTT.

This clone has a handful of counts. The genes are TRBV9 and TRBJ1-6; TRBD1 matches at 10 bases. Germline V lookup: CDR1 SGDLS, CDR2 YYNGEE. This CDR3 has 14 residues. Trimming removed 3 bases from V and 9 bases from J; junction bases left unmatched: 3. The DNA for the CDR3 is TGTGCCAGCAGCGGGGGACAGGGGTCTTCACCCCTCCACTTT. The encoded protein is CASSGGQGSSPLHF.

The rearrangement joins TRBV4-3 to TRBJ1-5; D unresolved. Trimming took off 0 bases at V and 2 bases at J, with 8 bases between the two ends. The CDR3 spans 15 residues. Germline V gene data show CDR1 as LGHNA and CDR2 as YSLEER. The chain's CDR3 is CASSQELGRNQPQHF. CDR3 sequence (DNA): TGCGCCAGCAGCCAAGAATTGGGCCGCAATCAGCCCCAGCATTTT.

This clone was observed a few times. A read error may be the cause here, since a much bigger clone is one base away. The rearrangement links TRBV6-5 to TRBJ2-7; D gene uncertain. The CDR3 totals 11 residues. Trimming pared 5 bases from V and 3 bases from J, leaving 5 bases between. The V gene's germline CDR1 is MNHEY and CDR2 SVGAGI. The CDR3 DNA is TGTGCCAGCAGTCGCGGCTACGAGCAGTACTTC. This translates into CASSRGYEQYF.

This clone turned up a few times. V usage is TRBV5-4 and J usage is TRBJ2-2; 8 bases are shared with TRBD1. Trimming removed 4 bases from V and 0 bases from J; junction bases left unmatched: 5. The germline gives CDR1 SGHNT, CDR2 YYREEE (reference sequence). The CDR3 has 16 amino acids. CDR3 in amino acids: CASSPGGQANTGELFF. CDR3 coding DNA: TGTGCCAGCAGCCCCGGGGGACAGGCGAACACCGGGGAGCTGTTTTTT. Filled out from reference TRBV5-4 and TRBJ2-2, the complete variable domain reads ETGVTQSPTHLIKTRGQQVTLRCSSQSGHNTVSWYQQALGQGPQFIFQYYREEENGRGNFPPRFSGLQFPNYSSELNVNALELDDSALYLCASSPGGQANTGELFFGEGSRLTVL.

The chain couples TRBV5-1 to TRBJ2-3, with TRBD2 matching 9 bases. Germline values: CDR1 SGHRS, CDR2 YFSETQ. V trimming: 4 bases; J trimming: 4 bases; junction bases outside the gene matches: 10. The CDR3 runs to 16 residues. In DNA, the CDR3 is TGCGCCAGCAGCCCGGGGGCTAGCGGGGCCTCAGATACGCAGTATTTT. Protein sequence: CASSPGASGASDTQYF.

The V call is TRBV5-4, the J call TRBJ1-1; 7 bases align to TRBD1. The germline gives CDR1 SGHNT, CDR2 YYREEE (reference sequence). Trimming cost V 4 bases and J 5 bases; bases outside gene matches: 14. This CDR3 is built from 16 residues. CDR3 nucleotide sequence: TGTGCCAGCAGCCAAGATCAGATTACAGGGGAGACTGAAGCTTTCTTT. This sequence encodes CASSQDQITGETEAFF.

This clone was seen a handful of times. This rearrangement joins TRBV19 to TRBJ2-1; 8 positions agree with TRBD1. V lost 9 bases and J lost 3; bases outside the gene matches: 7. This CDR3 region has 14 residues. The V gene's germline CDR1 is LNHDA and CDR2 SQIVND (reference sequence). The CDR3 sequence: CASQTGVNYNEQFF. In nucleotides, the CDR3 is TGTGCCAGCCAGACAGGGGTTAACTACAATGAGCAGTTCTTC. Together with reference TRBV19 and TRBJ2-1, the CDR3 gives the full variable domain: DGGITQSPKYLFRKEGQNVTLSCEQNLNHDAMYWYRQDPGQGLRLIYYSQIVNDFQKGDIAEGYSVSREKKESFPLTVTSAQKNPTAFYLCASQTGVNYNEQFFGPGTRLTVL.

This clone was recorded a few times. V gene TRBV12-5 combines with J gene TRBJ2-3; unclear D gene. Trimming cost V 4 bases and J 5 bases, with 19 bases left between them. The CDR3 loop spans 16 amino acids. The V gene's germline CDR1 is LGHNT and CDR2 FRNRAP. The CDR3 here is CASGSKAGVGGDTQYF. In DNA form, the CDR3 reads TGTGCTAGTGGTTCAAAAGCAGGAGTAGGCGGAGATACGCAGTATTTT.

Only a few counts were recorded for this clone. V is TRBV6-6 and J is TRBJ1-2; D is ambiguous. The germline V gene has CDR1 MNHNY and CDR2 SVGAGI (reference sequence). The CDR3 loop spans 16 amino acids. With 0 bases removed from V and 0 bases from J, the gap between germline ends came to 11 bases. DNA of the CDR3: TGTGCCAGCAGTTACTCTGGAGTTACCCCTAACTATGGCTACACCTTC. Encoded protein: CASSYSGVTPNYGYTF.

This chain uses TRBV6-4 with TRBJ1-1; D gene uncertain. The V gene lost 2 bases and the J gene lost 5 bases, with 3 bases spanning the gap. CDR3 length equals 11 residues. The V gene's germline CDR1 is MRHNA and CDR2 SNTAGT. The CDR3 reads CASSDGTEAFF. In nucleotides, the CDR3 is TGTGCCAGCAGTGACGGAACTGAAGCTTTCTTT.

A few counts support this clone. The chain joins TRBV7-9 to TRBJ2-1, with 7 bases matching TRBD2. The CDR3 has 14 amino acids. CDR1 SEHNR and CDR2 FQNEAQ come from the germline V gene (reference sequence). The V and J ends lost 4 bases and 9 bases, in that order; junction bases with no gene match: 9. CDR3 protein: CASSSTRGVFEQFF. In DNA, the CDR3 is TGTGCCAGCAGCTCGACCCGGGGGGTATTTGAGCAGTTCTTC.

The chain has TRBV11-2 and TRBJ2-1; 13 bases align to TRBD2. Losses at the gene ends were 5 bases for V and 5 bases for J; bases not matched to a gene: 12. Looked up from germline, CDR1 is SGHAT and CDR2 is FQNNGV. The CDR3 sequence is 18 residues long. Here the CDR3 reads CASSKRSRGTSGNNEQFF. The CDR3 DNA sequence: TGTGCCAGCAGCAAGCGATCCAGGGGGACTAGCGGGAACAATGAGCAGTTCTTC.

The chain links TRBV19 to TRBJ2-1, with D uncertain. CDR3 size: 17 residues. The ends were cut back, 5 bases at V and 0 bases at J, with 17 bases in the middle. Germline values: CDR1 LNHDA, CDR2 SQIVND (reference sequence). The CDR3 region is CASSPYSPQSSYNEQFF. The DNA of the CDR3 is TGTGCCAGTAGTCCCTACTCTCCCCAAAGCTCCTACAATGAGCAGTTCTTC. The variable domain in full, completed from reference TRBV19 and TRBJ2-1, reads DGGITQSPKYLFRKEGQNVTLSCEQNLNHDAMYWYRQDPGQGLRLIYYSQIVNDFQKGDIAEGYSVSREKKESFPLTVTSAQKNPTAFYLCASSPYSPQSSYNEQFFGPGTRLTVL.

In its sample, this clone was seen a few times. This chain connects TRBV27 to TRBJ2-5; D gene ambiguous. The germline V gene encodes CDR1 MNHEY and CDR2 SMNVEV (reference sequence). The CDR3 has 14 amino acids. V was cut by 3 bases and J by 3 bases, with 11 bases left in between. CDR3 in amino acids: CASSLLDGKETQYF. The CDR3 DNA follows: TGTGCCAGCAGTTTGTTGGACGGTAAAGAGACCCAGTACTTC.

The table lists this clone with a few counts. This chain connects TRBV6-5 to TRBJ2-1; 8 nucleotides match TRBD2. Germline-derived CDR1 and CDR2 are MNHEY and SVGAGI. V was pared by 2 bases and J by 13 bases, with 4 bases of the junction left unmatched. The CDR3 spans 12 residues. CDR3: CASSYPGGAQFF. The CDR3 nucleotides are TGTGCCAGCAGTTACCCCGGGGGGGCTCAGTTCTTC.

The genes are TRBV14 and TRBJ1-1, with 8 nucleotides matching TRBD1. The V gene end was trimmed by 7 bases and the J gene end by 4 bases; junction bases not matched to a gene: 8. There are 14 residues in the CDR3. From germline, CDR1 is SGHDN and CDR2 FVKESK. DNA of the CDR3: TGTGCCAGCAAGACAGGGGTGTCGGGCACTGAAGCTTTCTTT. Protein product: CASKTGVSGTEAFF.

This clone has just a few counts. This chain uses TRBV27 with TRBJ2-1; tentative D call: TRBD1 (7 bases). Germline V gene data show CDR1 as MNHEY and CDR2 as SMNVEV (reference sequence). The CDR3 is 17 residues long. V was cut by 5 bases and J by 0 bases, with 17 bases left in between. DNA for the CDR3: TGTGCCAGCAGTGTAGGACAGGACTATATCTCCTACAATGAGCAGTTCTTC. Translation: CASSVGQDYISYNEQFF.

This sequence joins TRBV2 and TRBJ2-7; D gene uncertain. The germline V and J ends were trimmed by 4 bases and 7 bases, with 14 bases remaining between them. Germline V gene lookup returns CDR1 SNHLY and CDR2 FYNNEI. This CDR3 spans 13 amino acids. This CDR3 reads CASSGGVWGEQYV. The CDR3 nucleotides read TGTGCCAGCAGTGGTGGGGTTTGGGGAGAGCAGTACGTC.